The 11 T cell receptor beta chains below all came from one sample that was sequenced in a study of PD-1 blockade in classical Hodgkin lymphoma. The assay was immunoSEQ multiplex PCR, and TCRdb's table has in-frame clones only and misses some. Of 12,000 to 15,000 clones listed, 86% are singletons. The patients all showed relapse after autologous stem cell transplantation, while their brentuximab vedotin exposure varied. The sample here was peripheral blood mononuclear cells (PBMCs), taken at baseline. The receptors shown here come from a human donor with classical Hodgkin lymphoma.

The gene calls are TRBV7-9 and TRBJ2-7, with 7 nucleotides matching TRBD2. The CDR3 contains 16 residues. CDR1 and CDR2 (germline): SEHNR, FQNEAQ (reference sequence). Germline trimming cut 4 bases from V and 4 bases from J; bases unmatched to any gene: 13. The CDR3 region is CASSSPLGGGKYEQYF. CDR3 coding DNA: TGTGCCAGCAGCTCCCCCTTAGGCGGGGGAAAGTACGAGCAGTACTTC.

This clone occurred once. V gene TRBV29-1 combines with J gene TRBJ1-2; TRBD1 matches 11 bases. V lost 6 bases and J lost 4; bases outside the gene matches: 7. CDR1 and CDR2 (germline): SQVTM, ANQGSEA. The CDR3 extends over 14 amino acids. CDR3 region: CSVVGQGVSYGYTF. The CDR3 region has the DNA TGCAGCGTGGTGGGACAGGGGGTTTCCTATGGCTACACCTTC.

This chain uses TRBV28 with TRBJ1-5, with no clear D. The CDR3 is 16 residues long. Germline-derived CDR1 and CDR2 are MDHEN and SYDVKM. Trimming removed 2 bases at V and 6 bases at J, with 17 bases between. The CDR3 coding sequence is TGTGCCAGCAGTTTACGGGGTCGAAAGGTGTTTCAGCCCCAGCATTTT. This gives the protein CASSLRGRKVFQPQHF.

Points on this clone: Germline and junction disagree at one end, which may indicate a read error. V gene TRBV6-5 combines with J gene TRBJ1-2; perhaps TRBD1 as D (5 bases). CDR1 is MNHEY, CDR2 SVGAGI, per germline. The CDR3 is 12 residues long. CDR3: CASGTANYDYTF. The CDR3 DNA reads as TGTGCCAGCGGGACGGCTAACTATGACTACACCTTC.

This clone was detected once. The DNA for the CDR3 is TGTGCCAGCATCCCTGACAGCCTGGCCCAGTACTTC. Its translation is CASIPDSLAQYF. The V gene is TRBV6-1, the J gene TRBJ2-5, with D perhaps TRBD1 (5 bases). Germline assignment: CDR1 MNHNS and CDR2 SASEGT. This CDR3 comprises 12 residues. V was cut by 7 bases and J by 9 bases, with 15 bases left in between.

The chain uses TRBV4-3 and TRBJ2-7; 8 bases are shared with TRBD2. CDR1 is LGHNA and CDR2 is YSLEER in the germline V gene. J was trimmed by 2 bases and V by 0 bases; bases with no gene match: 6. The CDR3 sequence is 16 residues long. CDR3 nucleotide sequence: TGCGCCAGCAGCCAAGAAGTACTAGCGGCTCCCTACGAGCAGTACTTC. It encodes CASSQEVLAAPYEQYF.

The rearrangement uses TRBV7-8 and TRBJ1-5; D is undetermined. Germline assignment: CDR1 SGHVS and CDR2 FQNEAQ. The CDR3 length is 17 residues. V dropped 6 bases and J dropped 0 bases, with 18 bases sitting between them. The CDR3: CASSRGRTPYSNQPQHF. CDR3 nucleotides: TGTGCCAGCAGTCGTGGGCGCACCCCTTATAGCAATCAGCCCCAGCATTTT.

The chain links TRBV19 to TRBJ2-2; D remains ambiguous. CDR1 LNHDA and CDR2 SQIVND come from the germline V gene (reference sequence). Deletions cut 1 base from V and 1 base from J, with 7 bases between. The CDR3 totals 15 residues. CDR3: CASSIGVWNTGELFF. CDR3 nucleotide sequence: TGTGCCAGTAGTATAGGCGTTTGGAACACCGGGGAGCTGTTTTTT.

The chain couples TRBV11-2 to TRBJ2-5, with D possibly being TRBD2 (7 bases). CDR3 length: 17 amino acids. CDR1 and CDR2 (germline): SGHAT, FQNNGV. The V end was cut by 1 base, the J end by 4 bases, with 19 bases between. The CDR3 reads CASSLGPGQGRGETQYF. The DNA of the CDR3 is TGTGCCAGCAGCTTAGGCCCGGGACAAGGGAGGGGAGAGACCCAGTACTTC.

The chain uses TRBV5-1 and TRBJ1-2, with 7 bases fitting TRBD1. The V gene end was trimmed by 4 bases and the J gene end by 5 bases; junction bases not matched to a gene: 14. This CDR3 spans 16 amino acids. Germline V gives CDR1 SGHRS, CDR2 YFSETQ. The CDR3 sequence: CASSRTEQGLGYGYTF. The CDR3 DNA reads as TGCGCCAGCAGCCGGACGGAACAGGGGCTGGGATATGGCTACACCTTC.

This clone was counted between two and nine times. The V call is TRBV4-1, the J call TRBJ1-2; 7 bases map to TRBD1. The CDR3 contains 14 residues. From germline, CDR1 is MGHRA and CDR2 YSYEKL. The ends lost 0 bases at V and 5 bases at J; junction bases unmatched: 3. DNA of the CDR3: TGCGCCAGCAGCCAAGACGAGGGGGCTTATGGCTACACCTTC. Protein sequence: CASSQDEGAYGYTF.